These 4 T cell receptor beta chains were sequenced from one sample in a study of CD8+CD57+ T cells in acquired aplastic anemia listed by TCRdb under 2018. Sequencing was carried out with an Illumina HiSeq 2000. Genomic DNA served as template for TCR beta VDJ combination and CDR3 sequence profiling. TCRdb reanalyzed the raw reads on its own, using fastp at Q25 for trimming and MiXCR for clone calling, and kept in-frame beta chains. All rows with the same CDR3 protein become a single entry with the most common DNA and genes. Recorded for this sample are about 290,000 distinct CDR3 sequences; about 50% of them occurred a single time. Under 1.5% of the sample belongs to the ten largest clones. Patients chosen for sequencing had shown expansion of CD8+CD57+ cells by flow cytometry. Sequenced input: sorted CD4+, CD8+, or CD8+CD57+ T cells (not recorded which) from PBMCs. The receptors were gathered from a human donor with aplastic anemia.

V and J are TRBV5-1 and TRBJ1-5; no reliable D call. Germline V gives CDR1 SGHRS, CDR2 YFSETQ. The CDR3 has 15 residues. V lost 4 bases to trimming and J lost 2 bases, with 13 bases between them. In DNA form, the CDR3 reads TGCGCCAGCAGCGTTGAAGGTGGGGGCAATCAGCCCCAGCATTTT. It encodes CASSVEGGGNQPQHF.

In this sample, this clonotype turned up many times. CDR3 coding DNA: TGTGCCAGCAGCTTATACGGGGCCCAAGCTTTCTTT. Translation: CASSLYGAQAFF. V gene TRBV7-9 combines with J gene TRBJ1-1; D might be TRBD1 (5 bases). The V and J ends lost 2 bases and 9 bases respectively, with 10 bases between them. Germline V gene data show CDR1 as SEHNR and CDR2 as FQNEAQ (reference sequence). The CDR3 has 12 residues.

This clonotype was seen repeatedly, ten times or more. This rearrangement joins TRBV6-1 to TRBJ1-2; tentatively, D is TRBD1 (6 bases). The V gene lost 3 bases and the J gene lost 3 bases, with 14 bases spanning the gap. Per the germline V gene, CDR1 is MNHNS and CDR2 is SASEGT. CDR3 size: 15 residues. CDR3 coding DNA: TGTGCCAGCAGTGAGAGAGACAGGAGTCACTATGGCTACACCTTC. It is translated as CASSERDRSHYGYTF.

The chain has TRBV20-1 and TRBJ2-7; D is tentatively TRBD1 or TRBD2 (5 bases each). Germline V gene data show CDR1 as DFQATT and CDR2 as SNEGSKA (reference sequence). There are 11 residues in the CDR3. Trimming took off 6 bases at V and 6 bases at J, with 12 bases between the two ends. The CDR3 nucleotides read TGCAGTGCCCCGAGGGGATTCGAGCAGTACTTC. Translation: CSAPRGFEQYF.